This T cell receptor beta chain was sequenced for a study of PD-1 blockade in classical Hodgkin lymphoma. Study as a whole: On a schedule of every 2 weeks, patients received nivolumab 3 mg/kg intravenously. Study-level findings and limits: Although disease activity or prior therapy may be involved, causes of the repertoire differences remain undefined. Those starting nivolumab under 1 year post-ASCT were excluded.

About this clone: Its antigen is not known.

Some clones are missing from TCRdb's copy, which holds only in-frame ones; the method was immunoSEQ multiplex PCR. The sample has 50,000 to 65,000 clones, over 85% seen once. CDR1 and CDR2 (germline): MNHEY, SMNVEV (reference sequence). This CDR3 comprises 15 residues. Trimming took 7 bases from V and 0 from J, leaving 16 bases between them. Time point defined: cycle 4 day 1 (C4D1), after more than 5 weeks of nivolumab. Relapses following autologous stem cell transplantation were seen in all patients, with brentuximab vedotin exposure varying. Complete response, partial response or progressive disease constituted the best response categories observed.

This specimen was peripheral blood mononuclear cells (PBMCs), taken before the fourth cycle of nivolumab. V gene TRBV27 combines with J gene TRBJ2-7; a possible D gene is TRBD1 (5 bases). This clonotype originated in a human donor with classical Hodgkin lymphoma. This chain's CDR3 is CASTLPGPLSYEQYF. The CDR3 DNA reads as TGTGCCAGCACCCTCCCAGGGCCTCTCTCCTACGAGCAGTACTTC.